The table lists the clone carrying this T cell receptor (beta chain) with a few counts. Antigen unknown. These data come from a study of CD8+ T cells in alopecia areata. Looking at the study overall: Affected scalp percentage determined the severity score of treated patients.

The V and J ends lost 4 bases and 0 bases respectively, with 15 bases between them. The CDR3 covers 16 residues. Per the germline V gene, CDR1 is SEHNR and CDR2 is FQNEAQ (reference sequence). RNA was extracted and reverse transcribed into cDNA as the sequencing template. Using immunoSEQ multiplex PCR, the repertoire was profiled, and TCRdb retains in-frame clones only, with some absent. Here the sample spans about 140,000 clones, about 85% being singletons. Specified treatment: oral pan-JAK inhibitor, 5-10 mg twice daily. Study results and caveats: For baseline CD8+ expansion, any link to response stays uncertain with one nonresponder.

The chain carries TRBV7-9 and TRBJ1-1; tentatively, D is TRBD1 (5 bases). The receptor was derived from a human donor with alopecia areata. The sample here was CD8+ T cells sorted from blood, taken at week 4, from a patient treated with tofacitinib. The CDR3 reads CASSSLKTDLNTEAFF. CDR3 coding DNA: TGTGCCAGCAGCTCACTCAAGACAGACTTGAACACTGAAGCTTTCTTT.